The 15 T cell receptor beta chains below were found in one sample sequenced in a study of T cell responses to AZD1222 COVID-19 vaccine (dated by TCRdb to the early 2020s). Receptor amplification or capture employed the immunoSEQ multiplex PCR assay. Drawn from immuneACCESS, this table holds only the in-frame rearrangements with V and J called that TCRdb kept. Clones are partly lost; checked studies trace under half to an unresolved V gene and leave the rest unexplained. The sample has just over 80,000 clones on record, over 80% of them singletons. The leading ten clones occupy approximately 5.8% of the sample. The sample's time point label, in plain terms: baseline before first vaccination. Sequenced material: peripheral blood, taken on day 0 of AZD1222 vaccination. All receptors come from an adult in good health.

CDR3 in DNA: TGTGCCAGCAGCTTCGGGACTAACTATGGCTACACCTTC. Protein sequence: CASSFGTNYGYTF. The chain recombines TRBV7-3 with TRBJ1-2; D gene ambiguous. The V gene lost 3 bases and the J gene lost 0 bases, with 5 bases spanning the gap. Germline CDR1 is SGHTA and CDR2 is FQGTGA. The CDR3 extends over 13 amino acids.

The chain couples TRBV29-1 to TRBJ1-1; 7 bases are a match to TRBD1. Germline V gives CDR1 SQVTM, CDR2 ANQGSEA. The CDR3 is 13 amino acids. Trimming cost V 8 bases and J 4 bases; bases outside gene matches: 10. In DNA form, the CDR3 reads TGCAGCTCCAAACTTTCAGGGGGCACTGAAGCTTTCTTT. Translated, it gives CSSKLSGGTEAFF.

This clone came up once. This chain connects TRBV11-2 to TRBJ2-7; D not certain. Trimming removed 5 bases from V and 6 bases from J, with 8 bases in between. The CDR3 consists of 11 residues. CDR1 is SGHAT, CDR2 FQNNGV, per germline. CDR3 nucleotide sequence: TGTGCCAGCAGCCACCATCGCGAGCAGTACTTC. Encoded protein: CASSHHREQYF. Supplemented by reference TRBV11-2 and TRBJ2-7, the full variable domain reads EAGVAQSPRYKIIEKRQSVAFWCNPISGHATLYWYQQILGQGPKLLIQFQNNGVVDDSQLPKDRFSAERLKGVDSTLKIQPAKLEDSAVYLCASSHHREQYFGPGTRLTVT.

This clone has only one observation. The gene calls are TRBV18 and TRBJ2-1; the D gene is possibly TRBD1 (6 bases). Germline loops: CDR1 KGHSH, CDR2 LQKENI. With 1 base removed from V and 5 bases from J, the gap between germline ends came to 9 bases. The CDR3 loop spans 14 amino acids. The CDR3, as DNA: TGTGCCAGCTCACCACAGGGGACAAACAATGAGCAGTTCTTC. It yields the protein CASSPQGTNNEQFF.

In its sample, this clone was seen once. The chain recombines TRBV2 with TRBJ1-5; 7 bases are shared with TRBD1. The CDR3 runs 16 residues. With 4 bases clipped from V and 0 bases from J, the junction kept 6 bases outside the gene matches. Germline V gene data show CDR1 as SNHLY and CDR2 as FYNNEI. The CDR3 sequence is CASSGDRVLSNQPQHF. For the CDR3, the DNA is TGTGCCAGCAGTGGTGACAGGGTGCTTAGCAATCAGCCCCAGCATTTT.

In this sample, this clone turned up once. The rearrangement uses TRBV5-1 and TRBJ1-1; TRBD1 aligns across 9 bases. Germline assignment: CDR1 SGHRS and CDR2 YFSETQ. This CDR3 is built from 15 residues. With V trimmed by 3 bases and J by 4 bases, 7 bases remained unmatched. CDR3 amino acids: CASSWEGQGATEAFF. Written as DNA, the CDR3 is TGCGCCAGCAGCTGGGAGGGACAGGGAGCCACTGAAGCTTTCTTT.

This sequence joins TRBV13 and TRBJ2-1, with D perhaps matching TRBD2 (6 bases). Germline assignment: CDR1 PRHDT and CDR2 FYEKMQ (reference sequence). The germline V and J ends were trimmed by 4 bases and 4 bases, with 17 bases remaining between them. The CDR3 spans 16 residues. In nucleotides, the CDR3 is TGTGCCAGCAGCTCCTCTGGATGGGGGACTTACAATGAGCAGTTCTTC. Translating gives CASSSSGWGTYNEQFF.

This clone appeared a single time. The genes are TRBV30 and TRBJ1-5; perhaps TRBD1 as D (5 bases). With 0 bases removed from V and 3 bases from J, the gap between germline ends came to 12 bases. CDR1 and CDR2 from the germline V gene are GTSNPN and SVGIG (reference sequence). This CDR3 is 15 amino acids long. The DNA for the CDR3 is TGTGCCTGGAGTGTACTAGGCAGGGCCAATCAGCCCCAGCATTTT. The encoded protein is CAWSVLGRANQPQHF. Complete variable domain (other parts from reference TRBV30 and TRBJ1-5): SQTIHQWPATLVQPVGSPLSLECTVEGTSNPNLYWYRQAAGRGLQLLFYSVGIGQISSEVPQNLSASRPQDRQFILSSKKLLLSDSGFYLCAWSVLGRANQPQHFGDGTRLSIL.

The chain's CDR3 is CASRIIHEKLFF. CDR3 nucleotides: TGTGCCAGCAGAATCATCCATGAAAAACTGTTTTTT. The gene calls are TRBV2 and TRBJ1-4; the D is unclear. From germline, CDR1 is SNHLY and CDR2 FYNNEI. V was trimmed by 6 bases and J by 6 bases, leaving 8 bases between them. This CDR3 has 12 amino acids.

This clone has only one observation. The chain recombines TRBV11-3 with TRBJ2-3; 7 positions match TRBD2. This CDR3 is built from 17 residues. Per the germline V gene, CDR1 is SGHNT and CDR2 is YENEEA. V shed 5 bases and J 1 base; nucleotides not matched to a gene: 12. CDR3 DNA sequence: TGTGCCAGCAGCCCCACCCCGGGACTAAGGGGCACAGATACGCAGTATTTT. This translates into CASSPTPGLRGTDTQYF.

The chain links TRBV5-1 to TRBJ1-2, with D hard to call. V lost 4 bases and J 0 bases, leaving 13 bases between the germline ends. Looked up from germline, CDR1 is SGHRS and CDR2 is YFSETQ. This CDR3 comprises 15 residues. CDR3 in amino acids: CASSLGQLPNYGYTF. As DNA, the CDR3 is TGCGCCAGCAGCCTCGGGCAGCTGCCTAACTATGGCTACACCTTC.

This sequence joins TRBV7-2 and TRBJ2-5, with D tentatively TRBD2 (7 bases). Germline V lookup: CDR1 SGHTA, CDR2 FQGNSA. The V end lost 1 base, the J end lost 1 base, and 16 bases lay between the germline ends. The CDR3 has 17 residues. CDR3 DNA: TGTGCCAGCAGCTTAGGTTGGGGGGGCAATTCCCAAGAGACCCAGTACTTC. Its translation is CASSLGWGGNSQETQYF.

CDR3 sequence (DNA): TGTGCCAGCAGCCCCCCGGGGAGGGCCTCGACTGAAGCTTTCTTT. Protein product: CASSPPGRASTEAFF. The chain carries TRBV5-4 and TRBJ1-1; no firm D call. CDR3 length: 15 amino acids. Trimming shortened V by 4 bases and J by 5 bases, and 18 bases separated the two germline ends. The germline gives CDR1 SGHNT, CDR2 YYREEE (reference sequence).

CDR3 DNA: TGCGCCAGCGGTATGGCGCCTAGCGGGGGCACAGATACGCAGTATTTT. It yields the protein CASGMAPSGGTDTQYF. This chain connects TRBV5-1 to TRBJ2-3, with 9 bases fitting TRBD2. The CDR3 extends over 16 amino acids. Germline V CDR1 and CDR2: SGHRS, YFSETQ. V dropped 7 bases and J dropped 1; count of bases not matched to a gene: 10. The whole variable domain, remainder taken from reference TRBV5-1 and TRBJ2-3, is KAGVTQTPRYLIKTRGQQVTLSCSPISGHRSVSWYQQTPGQGLQFLFEYFSETQRNKGNFPGRFSGRQFSNSRSEMNVSTLELGDSALYLCASGMAPSGGTDTQYFGPGTRLTVL.

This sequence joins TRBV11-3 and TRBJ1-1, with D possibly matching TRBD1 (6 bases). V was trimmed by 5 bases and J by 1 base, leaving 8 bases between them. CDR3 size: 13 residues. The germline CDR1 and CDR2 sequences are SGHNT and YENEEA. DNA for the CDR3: TGTGCCAGCAGCGTCAGGGGGAACACTGAAGCTTTCTTT. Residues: CASSVRGNTEAFF.